The TCR beta chain under discussion was sequenced for a study of cytomegalovirus exposure and HLA in healthy donors. Study overall: Around 180 million T cells yielded some 120 million unique TCR beta sequences in earlier analysis. General study findings and limits: Highly shared sequence variants in one cluster were likely a sequencing artifact. Listed as cytomegalovirus-associated were over 150 TCR beta chains. Follow-up analysis seemed to connect common viral pathogens with several of the most significant clusters identified.

As regards this clone: Its cognate antigen is unknown.

This CDR3 region has 13 residues. J was trimmed by 2 bases and V by 7 bases; bases with no gene match: 1. Per germline, CDR1 ENHRY and CDR2 SYGVKD. The PCR ran on 60 Vbeta and 13 Jbeta primers. Libraries were prepared by immunoSEQ multiplex PCR; TCRdb keeps only in-frame clonotypes and omits some of them. The sample holds 90,000 to 120,000 clones, approximately 70% seen once. The V call is TRBV10-3, the J call TRBJ2-7; 11 positions match TRBD1. The sequence derives from a man younger than 45 in good health and CMV-seropositive. The sample consisted of PBMCs. This chain's CDR3 is CAIKGQGAYEQYF. The CDR3 DNA sequence: TGTGCCATCAAGGGACAGGGGGCCTACGAGCAGTACTTC.